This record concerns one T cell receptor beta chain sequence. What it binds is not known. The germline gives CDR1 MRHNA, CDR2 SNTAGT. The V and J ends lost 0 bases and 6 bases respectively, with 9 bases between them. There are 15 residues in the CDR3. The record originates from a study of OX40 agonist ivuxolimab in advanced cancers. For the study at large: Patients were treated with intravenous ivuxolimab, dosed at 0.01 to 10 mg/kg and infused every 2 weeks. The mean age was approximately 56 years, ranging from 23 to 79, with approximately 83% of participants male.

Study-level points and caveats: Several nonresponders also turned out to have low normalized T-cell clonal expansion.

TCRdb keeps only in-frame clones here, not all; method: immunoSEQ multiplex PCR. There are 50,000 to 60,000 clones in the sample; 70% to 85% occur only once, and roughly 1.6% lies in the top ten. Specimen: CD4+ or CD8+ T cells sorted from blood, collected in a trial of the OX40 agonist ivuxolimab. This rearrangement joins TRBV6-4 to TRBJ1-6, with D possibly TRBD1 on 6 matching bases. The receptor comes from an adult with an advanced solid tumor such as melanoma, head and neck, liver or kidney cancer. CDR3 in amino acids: CASSDSGGLNSPLHF. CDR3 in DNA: TGTGCCAGCAGTGACTCCGGGGGGCTTAATTCACCCCTCCACTTT.